This TCR beta chain originates from a study of memory CD4+ T cells and cytomegalovirus serostatus (dated by TCRdb to the late 2010s). Context from the whole study: The roughly 33 healthy Belgian adults in the cohort included 9 who were CMV seropositive and 24 who were CMV seronegative. To replicate a published TCR-based CMV serostatus classifier, the study sequenced CD4+ memory TCRbeta repertoires from a Belgian cohort whose cytomegalovirus serostatus was known. Paper-wide results and their limitations: CMV serostatus prediction reached a median bootstrapped AUC of about 0.94 with the original framework and about 0.93 with a US-trained random forest. Among the 164 previously reported CMV-associated TCRbeta sequences, about 71 showed up in the CD4+ memory repertoires, with each one found in between one and five individuals. A median bootstrapped AUC of almost 0.96 with a 95% CI of 0.76-1.00 was achieved on the Belgian cohort by the original-framework classifier. The results were read as suggesting that the CMV-associated TCR signature is, for the most part, present in the CD4+ memory repertoire. Only CD4+CD45RO+ memory cells were sequenced, unlike the original study, which covered naive and memory CD4+ and CD8+ populations.

Concerning this clone itself: Its antigen remains undetermined. Base qualities are missing; no much larger clone stands one base away.

Single viable CD3+CD4+CD8-CD45RO+ cells were sorted as memory CD4+ T cells on a FACSAria II. To determine CMV serostatus, a Roche Elecsys assay was used that detects serum IgG against CMV pp150, pp28, p38 and p52. After the samples were thawed, total CD4+ T cells were enriched through positive selection using CD4 magnetic microbeads. The samples came from a separate study whose specific focus was interrogating the CD4+ T cell memory repertoire. Peripheral blood mononuclear cells were isolated and cryopreserved following standard operating procedures; serum was stored at -80 °C. CD3-PerCP (BW264/56), CD4-APC (RPA-T4), CD45RO-PE (UCHT1) and CD8-Pacific Orange (3B5) antibodies were used for staining, and non-viable cells were excluded with Sytox blue. Genomic DNA was extracted from sorted cells with the Quick-DNA Microprep Kit. TCRbeta DNA was amplified with the immunoSEQ hsTCRbeta kit following the manufacturer's protocol. TCRbeta libraries were sequenced on an Illumina MiSeq instrument. The authors' pipeline ran thus. Once out-of-frame sequences had been removed, about 2,000,000 distinct TCRbeta sequences were left, which works out to an average of roughly 67,000 per individual. Each individual was scored according to the count of 164 previously reported CMV-associated TCRbeta sequences and the total productive distinct TCRbeta count. A beta-binomial model was reimplemented in Python, and random forests from scikit-learn, run with default parameters, were trained on data from the US cohort. On the Belgian cohort, classifier performance was reported as the median AUC, along with percentile confidence intervals, across 10,000 bootstrap iterations. Sourced from immuneACCESS, this table was stored by TCRdb with only in-frame sequences that have V and J called. A share of the clones is absent; for the studies checked, an unresolved V gene accounts for under half, and the remainder has no known explanation. V, J and clone size were drawn from that table, and D and trimming were deduced from the DNA. The sample contains under 50,000 clones, around 70% of them found a single time. 1.2% of the sample lies in the top ten.

Trimming removed 2 bases from V and 3 bases from J, leaving 7 bases between the germline ends. The germline V gene (reference sequence) sets CDR1 to MNHEY and CDR2 to SMNVEV. Its CDR3 holds 13 amino acids, cysteine through phenylalanine. CDR3 DNA is the only sequence kept; it has 39 bases, read in frame from the first base. The rearrangement joined TRBV27 to TRBJ2-5, with a weak D call of TRBD1 (5 bases match). The sample consisted of memory CD4+ T cells from blood. The source is an adult in good health and CMV-seropositive. The sequenced DNA is TGTGCCAGCAGTTTAAGCAGGGAAGAGACCCAGTACTTC. Translated, this is CASSLSREETQYF.